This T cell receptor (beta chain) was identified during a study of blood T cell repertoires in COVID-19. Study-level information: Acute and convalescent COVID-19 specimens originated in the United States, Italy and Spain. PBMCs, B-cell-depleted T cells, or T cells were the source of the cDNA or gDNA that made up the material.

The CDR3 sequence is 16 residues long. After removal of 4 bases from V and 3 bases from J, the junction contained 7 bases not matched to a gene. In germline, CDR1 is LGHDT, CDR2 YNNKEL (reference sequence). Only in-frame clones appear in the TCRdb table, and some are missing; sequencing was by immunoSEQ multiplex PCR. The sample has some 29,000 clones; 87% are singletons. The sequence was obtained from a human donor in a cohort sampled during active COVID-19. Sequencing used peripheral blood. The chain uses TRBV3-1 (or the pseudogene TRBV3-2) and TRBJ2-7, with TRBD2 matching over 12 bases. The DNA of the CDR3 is TGTGCCAGCAGCCGTGCTAGCGGGAGGGCCGACTACGAGCAGTACTTC. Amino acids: CASSRASGRADYEQYF.